The source of this T cell receptor beta chain is a study of T-cell memory formation after mild COVID-19. As for the study in general: The TCR clusters were mostly specific to one donor.

The CDR3 runs 15 residues. Germline CDR1 ENHRY, CDR2 SYGVKD. The V end was cut by 5 bases, the J end by 5 bases, with 19 bases between. Study conclusions and caveats: CD4+ contracting clones were found mainly in CM and EM, and CD8+ ones in EMRA.

TCRdb re-analysed the 5' RACE reads in MiXCR, keeping a single row per CDR3 protein. The sample includes 200,000 to 300,000 distinct CDR3 sequences, around 17% seen only once; the top ten take under 25%. As regards this clonotype: The antigen remains undetermined.

The V call is TRBV10-3, the J call TRBJ2-7; D could derive from TRBD1 or TRBD2 (6 bases each). Material: PBMCs or a T cell subset sorted from them (not recorded which). The source of this sequence is a man in his late teens or twenties who had mild COVID-19 (a few samples of this study predate the infection). Cell type and time point are not known. CDR3 sequence: CAISPDLGGMNEQYF. The CDR3 DNA sequence: TGTGCCATCAGTCCCGACTTAGGGGGGATGAACGAGCAGTACTTC.